These 11 T cell receptor beta chains were all obtained from the same sample, sequenced in a study of regulatory T cells in long-lasting Graves disease. Assembly of TCR beta libraries relied on iRepertoire HTBI primers together with Arm-PCR of CDR3 regions. TCRdb re-called the multiplex PCR reads with MiXCR, one entry per CDR3 protein. The sample lists 350,000 to 450,000 distinct CDR3 sequences, roughly a fifth occurring once. Time point specified: persistent/refractory GD, antithyroid drugs over 5 years with positive TRAb. RNA extracted from PBMCs served as the sequencing template. Sequences were derived from peripheral blood mononuclear cells (PBMCs), sampled when the disease was refractory, from a patient treated with antithyroid drugs. The receptors were sampled from a female donor with Graves disease.

As DNA, the CDR3 is TGCAGTGCTAGAGGTGGGAACTCTTTAAATGAGCAGTTCTTC. This codes for CSARGGNSLNEQFF. The gene calls are TRBV20-1 and TRBJ2-1; the D is unclear. CDR1 is DFQATT, CDR2 SNEGSKA, per germline (reference sequence). The CDR3 loop spans 14 amino acids. V was pared by 1 base and J by 7 bases, with 14 bases between.

This chain connects TRBV28 to TRBJ1-5; TRBD1 matches 11 bases. The CDR3 extends over 18 amino acids. CDR1 is MDHEN, CDR2 SYDVKM, per germline. Germline trimming cut 2 bases from V and 2 bases from J; bases unmatched to any gene: 8. The CDR3 region has the DNA TGTGCCAGCAGTTTAGGGACAGGGGGTGCTATGGGCAATCAGCCCCAGCATTTT. Encoded protein: CASSLGTGGAMGNQPQHF.

This clonotype was recorded a few times. J is TRBJ2-3 and V is TRBV2; unclear D gene. V dropped 2 bases and J dropped 0 bases, with 6 bases sitting between them. The V gene's germline CDR1 is SNHLY and CDR2 FYNNEI. The CDR3 is 14 amino acids. DNA for the CDR3: TGTGCCAGCAGTGAACTGGGGAGCACAGATACGCAGTATTTT. It translates to CASSELGSTDTQYF.

This clonotype was found a few times. The J gene is TRBJ2-7, the V gene TRBV3-1; maybe TRBD2 (5 bases). This CDR3 has 15 amino acids. Trimming removed 0 bases at V and 4 bases at J, with 13 bases between. Germline assignment: CDR1 LGHDT and CDR2 YNNKEL (reference sequence). This chain's CDR3 is CASSQDGGQFYEQYF. In DNA, the CDR3 is TGTGCCAGCAGCCAAGACGGCGGGCAGTTTTACGAGCAGTACTTC.

This clonotype was recorded a few times. This rearrangement joins TRBV29-1 to TRBJ2-3; D is unresolved. The V gene lost 3 bases and the J gene lost 2 bases, with 6 bases spanning the gap. Looked up from germline, CDR1 is SQVTM and CDR2 is ANQGSEA. The CDR3 contains 12 residues. The CDR3 DNA is TGCAGCGTTGAGACGGACACAGATACGCAGTATTTT. It encodes CSVETDTDTQYF.

The rearrangement uses TRBV29-1 and TRBJ2-7, with 11 nucleotides matching TRBD1. CDR3 size: 14 residues. Germline loops: CDR1 SQVTM, CDR2 ANQGSEA. The ends lost 2 bases at V and 6 bases at J; junction bases unmatched: 6. The CDR3 spells CSVEIGQGASEQYF. CDR3 DNA sequence: TGCAGCGTTGAAATCGGACAGGGGGCGTCCGAGCAGTACTTC.

There are many counts of this clonotype. The chain employs TRBV15 and TRBJ2-7; a weak D match, TRBD2 (5 bases). Trimming took 0 bases from V and 6 from J, leaving 15 bases between them. This CDR3 comprises 15 residues. Per germline, CDR1 LNHNV and CDR2 YYDKDF (reference sequence). The CDR3 is CATSRDRIGIREQYF. The CDR3 nucleotides are TGTGCCACCAGCAGAGATAGAATCGGGATACGCGAGCAGTACTTC.

The chain joins TRBV20-1 to TRBJ2-6, with 11 bases fitting TRBD2. The germline V gene encodes CDR1 DFQATT and CDR2 SNEGSKA (reference sequence). The length of the CDR3 is 20 residues. Trimming cost V 5 bases and J 1 base; bases outside gene matches: 16. For the CDR3, the DNA is TGCAGTGCTCCACCTAGCGGGAGGACTTCGTATGTATCTGGGGCCAACGTCCTGACTTTC. Its protein product is CSAPPSGRTSYVSGANVLTF.

In this sample, this clonotype turned up many times. This chain links TRBV3-1 with TRBJ2-7; D call uncertain. The V end was cut by 4 bases, the J end by 2 bases, with 15 bases between. The CDR3 has 15 amino acids. Germline lookup yields CDR1 LGHDT and CDR2 YNNKEL (reference sequence). The CDR3 DNA is TGTGCCAGCAGCCCGACACCGGACCTAGCCTACGAGCAGTACTTC. As protein: CASSPTPDLAYEQYF.

The chain employs TRBV20-1 and TRBJ2-5; TRBD2 agrees at 9 bases. Germline trimming cut 5 bases from V and 7 bases from J; bases unmatched to any gene: 5. This CDR3 has 12 residues. CDR1 and CDR2 from the germline V gene are DFQATT and SNEGSKA (reference sequence). CDR3 nucleotides: TGCAGTGCTTCGGAGCGGGAGGCGACCCAGTACTTC. The encoded protein is CSASEREATQYF.

The chain has TRBV5-1 and TRBJ2-7; D tentatively reads TRBD1 or TRBD2 (5 bases each). Germline values: CDR1 SGHRS, CDR2 YFSETQ. V shed 4 bases and J shed 2 bases, with 13 bases lying between them. CDR3 size: 14 residues. The CDR3 sequence is CASSGGAETYEQYF. The CDR3 nucleotides read TGCGCCAGCAGCGGGGGAGCCGAAACCTACGAGCAGTACTTC.